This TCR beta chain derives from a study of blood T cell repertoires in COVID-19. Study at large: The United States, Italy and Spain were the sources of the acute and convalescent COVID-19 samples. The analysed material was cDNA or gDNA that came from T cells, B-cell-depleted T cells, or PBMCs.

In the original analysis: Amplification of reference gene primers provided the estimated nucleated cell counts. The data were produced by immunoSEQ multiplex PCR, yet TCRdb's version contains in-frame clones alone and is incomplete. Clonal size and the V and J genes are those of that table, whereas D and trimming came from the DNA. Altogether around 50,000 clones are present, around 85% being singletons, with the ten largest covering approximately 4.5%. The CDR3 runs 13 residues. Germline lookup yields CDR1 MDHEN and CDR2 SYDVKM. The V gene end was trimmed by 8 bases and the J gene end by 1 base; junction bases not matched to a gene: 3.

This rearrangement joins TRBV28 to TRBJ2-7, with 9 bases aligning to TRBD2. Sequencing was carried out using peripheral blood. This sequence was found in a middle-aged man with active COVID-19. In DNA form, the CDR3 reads TGTGCCAGCCAGCTAGCGGGGTCCTACGAGCAGTACTTC. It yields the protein CASQLAGSYEQYF.